These 22 T cell receptor beta chains share one sample of origin, sequenced in a study of human thymus T cells. The thymus tissue came from resections taken during corrective heart surgery. Measured with immunoSEQ multiplex PCR; TCRdb has only the in-frame clones, and not every one. This sample carries about 120,000 clones, around 95% of them seen once, and the ten largest clones take around 0.024%. The sequenced sample was thymus tissue. Receptors were obtained from a boy under two years old with a congenital heart defect but otherwise immunologically healthy.

The rearrangement links TRBV7-4 to TRBJ2-1; D is unclear. Trimming stripped 7 bases from V and 8 bases from J, with 0 bases between. Germline loops: CDR1 SGHVT, CDR2 SQSDAQ. This CDR3 has 8 amino acids. The chain's CDR3 is CASNEQFF. CDR3 in DNA: TGTGCCAGCAATGAGCAGTTCTTC.

This CDR3 is CASSQGGQGRNQPQHF. The DNA for the CDR3 is TGCGCCAGCAGCCAAGGCGGACAGGGGAGAAATCAGCCCCAGCATTTT. This rearrangement joins TRBV4-1 to TRBJ1-5; TRBD1 matches 9 bases. Germline V CDR1 and CDR2: MGHRA, YSYEKL. Trimming removed 1 base from V and 4 bases from J; junction bases left unmatched: 5. The CDR3 runs 16 residues.

This chain connects TRBV10-2 to TRBJ2-7; D tentatively fits TRBD1 or TRBD2 (6 bases each). CDR1 and CDR2 from the germline V gene are WSHSY and SAAADI. The CDR3 is made up of 14 amino acids. The germline V and J ends were trimmed by 4 bases and 0 bases, with 10 bases remaining between them. Written as DNA, the CDR3 is TGCGCCAGCAGTGTGGGGGGCAACTCCTACGAGCAGTACTTC. This encodes CASSVGGNSYEQYF.

The chain joins TRBV6-5 to TRBJ1-2; no reliable D call. CDR1 and CDR2 (germline): MNHEY, SVGAGI. V lost 0 bases, J lost 0 bases, and 11 bases lay in between. The CDR3 is made up of 16 amino acids. DNA of the CDR3: TGTGCCAGCAGTTACTCGCCCGGAGCTTCTAACTATGGCTACACCTTC. Translated: CASSYSPGASNYGYTF.

J is TRBJ2-3 and V is TRBV15; D uncertain. The CDR3 has 13 residues. V was pared by 4 bases and J by 4 bases, with 9 bases between. From germline, CDR1 is LNHNV and CDR2 YYDKDF (reference sequence). CDR3 coding DNA: TGTGCCACCAGCACCCCGGGCCCAGATACGCAGTATTTT. It codes for CATSTPGPDTQYF. The variable domain in full, with the rest retrieved from reference TRBV15 and TRBJ2-3, is DAMVIQNPRYQVTQFGKPVTLSCSQTLNHNVMYWYQQKSSQAPKLLFHYYDKDFNNEADTPDNFQSRRPNTSFCFLDIRSPGLGDTAMYLCATSTPGPDTQYFGPGTRLTVL.

This chain uses TRBV15 with TRBJ1-1; D is undetermined. This CDR3 is 15 amino acids long. V was trimmed by 1 base and J by 4 bases, leaving 13 bases between them. Germline loops: CDR1 LNHNV, CDR2 YYDKDF (reference sequence). Written as DNA, the CDR3 is TGTGCCACCAGCAGAGGAGTCAGTGGAACCACTGAAGCTTTCTTT. It yields the protein CATSRGVSGTTEAFF.

The V gene is TRBV7-9, the J gene TRBJ2-3; D might be TRBD2 (6 bases). The V gene's germline CDR1 is SEHNR and CDR2 FQNEAQ (reference sequence). V lost 1 base to trimming and J lost 11 bases, with 22 bases between them. The length of the CDR3 is 16 residues. The CDR3 here is CASSLVGRGPREEQYF. The CDR3 region has the DNA TGTGCCAGCAGCTTAGTGGGACGGGGCCCCAGGGAGGAGCAGTATTTT.

The chain combines TRBV2 with TRBJ2-4, with 7 bases lining up with TRBD2. The V gene end was trimmed by 11 bases and the J gene end by 3 bases; junction bases not matched to a gene: 13. Germline V gene data show CDR1 as SNHLY and CDR2 as FYNNEI. The CDR3 consists of 15 residues. CDR3: CALLGERGNKNIQYF. The DNA of the CDR3 is TGTGCCCTCCTCGGGGAGCGGGGAAACAAAAACATTCAGTACTTC. Full variable domain (remainder filled in from reference TRBV2 and TRBJ2-4): EPEVTQTPSHQVTQMGQEVILRCVPISNHLYFYWYRQILGQKVEFLVSFYNNEISEKSEIFDDQFSVERPDGSNFTLKIRSTKLEDSAMYFCALLGERGNKNIQYFGAGTRLSVL.

The chain uses TRBV30 and TRBJ2-2, with a weak D call TRBD2 (6 bases). The ends were cut back, 3 bases at V and 4 bases at J, with 15 bases in the middle. Per germline, CDR1 GTSNPN and CDR2 SVGIG (reference sequence). The CDR3 sequence is 15 residues long. CDR3 sequence: CAWSPRGATTGELFF. DNA of the CDR3: TGTGCCTGGAGCCCCCGCGGGGCGACCACCGGGGAGCTGTTTTTT.

The genes are TRBV5-1 and TRBJ2-1; D gene uncertain. Germline CDR1 SGHRS, CDR2 YFSETQ. The CDR3 loop spans 14 amino acids. The V gene lost 6 bases and the J gene lost 0 bases, with 10 bases spanning the gap. CDR3 in amino acids: CASTHARSYNEQFF. For the CDR3, the DNA is TGCGCCAGCACCCACGCCCGCTCCTACAATGAGCAGTTCTTC. Complete variable domain (other parts from reference TRBV5-1 and TRBJ2-1): KAGVTQTPRYLIKTRGQQVTLSCSPISGHRSVSWYQQTPGQGLQFLFEYFSETQRNKGNFPGRFSGRQFSNSRSEMNVSTLELGDSALYLCASTHARSYNEQFFGPGTRLTVL.

The V and J genes are TRBV9 and TRBJ2-3, with 8 positions matching TRBD1. Germline CDR1 reads SGDLS; CDR2 reads YYNGEE. Losses at the gene ends were 2 bases for V and 1 base for J; bases not matched to a gene: 6. The CDR3 contains 16 residues. CDR3 nucleotide sequence: TGTGCCAGCAGCGTCGCAGGGGGCGGCGGCACAGATACGCAGTATTTT. Protein product: CASSVAGGGGTDTQYF.

This sequence joins TRBV6-1 and TRBJ1-6; D is perhaps TRBD1 (6 bases). Germline lookup yields CDR1 MNHNS and CDR2 SASEGT. V was trimmed by 6 bases and J by 3 bases, leaving 6 bases between them. The CDR3 contains 13 residues. CDR3 sequence: CASRGHYNSPLHF. CDR3 nucleotides: TGTGCCAGCAGGGGACACTATAATTCACCCCTCCACTTT.

V usage is TRBV4-3 and J usage is TRBJ2-1; no definite D call. Germline lookup yields CDR1 LGHNA and CDR2 YSLEER. V was cut by 0 bases and J by 2 bases, with 17 bases left in between. This CDR3 is 18 amino acids long. CDR3 in amino acids: CASSQDRRATETYNEQFF. CDR3 nucleotide sequence: TGCGCCAGCAGCCAAGATCGAAGAGCGACTGAAACCTACAATGAGCAGTTCTTC.

The chain carries TRBV2 and TRBJ2-2, with D possibly being TRBD1 (5 bases). CDR1 is SNHLY, CDR2 FYNNEI, per germline. The V end was cut by 6 bases, the J end by 10 bases, with 12 bases between. CDR3 size: 12 residues. CDR3 region: CASRSDSLELFF. The CDR3 nucleotides read TGTGCCAGCAGATCAGACAGTTTGGAGCTGTTTTTT.

The rearrangement links TRBV10-2 to TRBJ1-4; D is undetermined. Trimming pared 4 bases from V and 2 bases from J, leaving 11 bases between. Germline V gene lookup returns CDR1 WSHSY and CDR2 SAAADI. CDR3 length: 15 residues. CDR3 in amino acids: CASSVAGPTNEKLFF. The CDR3 coding sequence is TGCGCCAGCAGTGTTGCAGGCCCTACTAATGAAAAACTGTTTTTT.

The chain carries TRBV7-9 and TRBJ1-4; D might be TRBD1 (6 bases). The CDR3 is made up of 14 amino acids. The germline V gene has CDR1 SEHNR and CDR2 FQNEAQ (reference sequence). Trimming shortened V by 5 bases and J by 2 bases, and 9 bases separated the two germline ends. The CDR3 coding sequence is TGTGCCAGCAGCATACAGGGCACTAATGAAAAACTGTTTTTT. It is translated as CASSIQGTNEKLFF.

The chain recombines TRBV11-2 with TRBJ2-7, with no clear D. This CDR3 has 16 residues. Germline V lookup: CDR1 SGHAT, CDR2 FQNNGV. The germline V and J ends were trimmed by 0 bases and 6 bases, with 18 bases remaining between them. This CDR3 is CASSLELRFSKGEQYF. CDR3 nucleotides: TGTGCCAGCAGCTTAGAGCTTAGATTTAGTAAAGGCGAGCAGTACTTC.

The chain has TRBV5-6 and TRBJ1-2; no clear D gene. The CDR3 is made up of 13 amino acids. Germline V gene data show CDR1 as SGHDT and CDR2 as YYEEEE. Trimming took 6 bases from V and 8 from J, leaving 17 bases between them. CDR3: CASTAKVPGGYTF. The CDR3 nucleotides are TGTGCCAGCACCGCGAAAGTGCCGGGGGGCTACACCTTC.

V gene TRBV28 combines with J gene TRBJ2-7; TRBD2 matches 8 bases. V lost 6 bases and J lost 6; bases outside the gene matches: 10. Germline V CDR1 and CDR2: MDHEN, SYDVKM. The CDR3 sequence is 14 residues long. The CDR3 sequence is CASSSRGGLTEQYF. DNA of the CDR3: TGTGCCAGCAGCTCACGGGGGGGGCTCACCGAGCAGTACTTC.

V is TRBV30 and J is TRBJ2-3; 13 positions agree with TRBD2. V was pared by 2 bases and J by 2 bases, with 7 bases of the junction left unmatched. Looked up from germline, CDR1 is GTSNPN and CDR2 is SVGIG (reference sequence). This CDR3 comprises 17 residues. CDR3 region: CAWSTAGTSGVTDTQYF. Here the CDR3 DNA reads TGTGCCTGGAGTACGGCCGGGACTAGCGGGGTCACAGATACGCAGTATTTT.

In this sample, this clone turned up a few times. For the CDR3, the DNA is TGTGCCAGCAGTCCAGGACAGGTTAGCAATCAGCCCCAGCATTTT. This codes for CASSPGQVSNQPQHF. The rearrangement links TRBV27 to TRBJ1-5, with 7 nucleotides matching TRBD1. With V trimmed by 5 bases and J by 0 bases, 4 bases remained unmatched. The CDR3 length is 15 residues. CDR1 and CDR2 from the germline V gene are MNHEY and SMNVEV (reference sequence).

The chain carries TRBV2 and TRBJ1-5; D may be TRBD1 (6 bases). The germline gives CDR1 SNHLY, CDR2 FYNNEI. The length of the CDR3 is 14 residues. Trimming removed 5 bases at V and 5 bases at J, with 13 bases between. CDR3 nucleotides: TGTGCCAGCAGTTTTAGCAGGGGAGATCAGCCCCAGCATTTT. As protein: CASSFSRGDQPQHF.